One sample yielded the 20 T cell receptor beta chains listed below, sequenced in a study of T cells in Graves' hyperthyroidism and ophthalmopathy. Amplification of TCR beta CDR3 regions used RNA as the template. First-round RT-PCR with HTBI primers amplified the TCR CDR3 region. TCRdb analysed the multiplex PCR reads with MiXCR anew, one entry per CDR3 protein. The sample consists of 80,000 to 100,000 distinct CDR3 sequences, around 40% of them appearing once. The sample consisted of peripheral blood or thyroid tissue (not recorded which). Receptor source: a woman between 25 and 40 years old with Graves' hyperthyroidism.

The chain employs TRBV6-4 and TRBJ1-1; no definite D call. The germline V gene encodes CDR1 MRHNA and CDR2 SNTAGT. The length of the CDR3 is 12 residues. CDR3 residues: CARAARGTEAFF. CDR3 coding DNA: TGTGCTAGAGCGGCCCGGGGCACTGAAGCTTTCTTT.

Notes on this clonotype: A read error is possible here, since a much larger clone lies one base away. The CDR3 does not end in the conserved phenylalanine or tryptophan, so this is likely a read error. This chain connects TRBV18 to TRBJ2-5; D is unresolved. The V and J ends lost 4 bases and 2 bases respectively, with 8 bases between them. Per germline, CDR1 KGHSH and CDR2 LQKENI. The CDR3 extends over 13 amino acids. CDR3 sequence: CASSQSQQETQYS. The CDR3 DNA is TGTGCCAGCTCACAAAGCCAACAAGAGACCCAGTACTCC.

This clonotype was detected many times. V usage is TRBV5-1 and J usage is TRBJ2-5; 7 nucleotides match TRBD2. The junction had 7 bases not matched to a gene; V was cut back by 0 bases and J by 2 bases. Germline CDR1 and CDR2: SGHRS and YFSETQ. The length of the CDR3 is 16 residues. The CDR3 coding sequence is TGCGCCAGCAGCTTGGCTGCGGCTAGCGGACAAGAGACCCAGTACTTC. It codes for CASSLAAASGQETQYF.

To note about this clonotype: The DNA is omitted, as the CDR3 cannot be located on it reliably, and the CDR3 follows TCRdb's listing. V is TRBV9 and J is TRBJ1-1. The germline V gene encodes CDR1 SGDLS and CDR2 YYNGEE. The CDR3 is made up of 24 amino acids, end residues included. The CDR3: CASSRTSGTREQYFGPGLRTEAFF.

This clonotype was seen repeatedly, ten times or more. The V call is TRBV5-1, the J call TRBJ1-2; perhaps TRBD1 as D (6 bases). CDR1 and CDR2 (germline): SGHRS, YFSETQ. The CDR3 is 12 residues long. Trimming took off 2 bases at V and 8 bases at J, with 10 bases between the two ends. The CDR3 sequence is CASSFRGGGYTF. The CDR3 nucleotides are TGCGCCAGCAGCTTCAGGGGTGGCGGCTACACCTTC.

This clonotype was seen many times. The V and J genes are TRBV12-3 or TRBV12-4 and TRBJ2-6; no reliable D call. With 6 bases removed from V and 0 bases from J, the gap between germline ends came to 12 bases. This CDR3 has 16 residues. CDR3 in amino acids: CASRKNSNSGANVLTF. As DNA, the CDR3 is TGTGCCAGCAGAAAGAATTCGAACTCTGGGGCCAACGTCCTGACTTTC.

Ten or more counts support this clonotype. The V gene is TRBV2, the J gene TRBJ1-2, with D possibly matching TRBD1 (6 bases). Trimming stripped 2 bases from V and 0 bases from J, with 13 bases between. Germline loops: CDR1 SNHLY, CDR2 FYNNEI. CDR3 length equals 16 residues. The CDR3 nucleotides read TGTGCCAGCAGTGAATCAGGGGCCCGGGCTAACTATGGCTACACCTTC. It specifies CASSESGARANYGYTF.

This clonotype was observed many times. This chain uses TRBV20-1 with TRBJ1-2; D is ambiguous. The CDR3 has 14 amino acids. Trimming left V 0 bases short and J 2 bases short, with 10 bases between. Germline CDR1 is DFQATT and CDR2 is SNEGSKA (reference sequence). In nucleotides, the CDR3 is TGCAGTGCTAGAGAACGAACGCGGAACTATGGCTACACCTTC. This gives the protein CSARERTRNYGYTF.

This rearrangement joins TRBV30 to TRBJ1-5; D unresolved. Trimming took 2 bases from V and 3 from J, leaving 11 bases between them. Germline assignment: CDR1 GTSNPN and CDR2 SVGIG (reference sequence). The CDR3 consists of 14 residues. CDR3 amino acids: CAWSKDTLNQPQHF. Here the CDR3 DNA reads TGTGCCTGGAGTAAAGACACACTCAATCAGCCCCAGCATTTT.

The gene calls are TRBV20-1 and TRBJ2-5; either TRBD1 or TRBD2 may supply D (5 bases each). The CDR3 has 13 amino acids. V lost 5 bases and J 5 bases, leaving 15 bases between the germline ends. Per the germline V gene, CDR1 is DFQATT and CDR2 is SNEGSKA (reference sequence). In DNA form, the CDR3 reads TGCAGTGCTGGATGGGGGTTCGAGGAGACCCAGTACTTC. Its translation: CSAGWGFEETQYF.

This clonotype was picked up many times. The chain is built from TRBV10-1 and TRBJ2-3; TRBD2 matches at 8 bases. J lost 5 bases, V lost 3 bases, and 7 bases had no gene match. The CDR3 is 15 amino acids. CDR1 WNHNN and CDR2 SYGVQD come from the germline V gene (reference sequence). The CDR3 loop is CASSEEREGQDTQYF. The DNA of the CDR3 is TGCGCCAGCAGTGAAGAACGGGAGGGCCAAGATACGCAGTATTTT.

In this sample, this clonotype turned up many times. V gene TRBV28 combines with J gene TRBJ2-7, with 7 nucleotides matching TRBD2. In germline, CDR1 is MDHEN, CDR2 SYDVKM. Germline trimming cut 3 bases from V and 5 bases from J; bases unmatched to any gene: 7. The CDR3 extends over 14 amino acids. CDR3 amino acids: CASSLPREPDEQYF. In nucleotides, the CDR3 is TGTGCCAGCAGTTTGCCGCGGGAGCCGGACGAGCAGTACTTC.

There are many counts of this clonotype. Given a much more abundant clone one base away, this may be a read error. The J gene is TRBJ1-1, the V gene TRBV7-3, with D possibly TRBD1 on 5 matching bases. The CDR3 is 13 residues long. The germline gives CDR1 SGHTA, CDR2 FQGTGA. CDR3 DNA sequence: TGTGCCTGCAGCTTAAGGGGAGGTACTGAAGCTTTCTTT. It translates to CACSLRGGTEAFF.

This clonotype was counted ten times or more. The V call is TRBV28, the J call TRBJ1-5; no firm D call. In germline, CDR1 is MDHEN, CDR2 SYDVKM. The CDR3 runs 15 residues. V was trimmed by 7 bases and J by 0 bases, leaving 13 bases between them. CDR3 bases: TGTGCCAGCACCATGGCGGGTTATAGCAATCAGCCCCAGCATTTT. This codes for CASTMAGYSNQPQHF. The whole variable domain, filled in from reference TRBV28 and TRBJ1-5, reads DVKVTQSSRYLVKRTGEKVFLECVQDMDHENMFWYRQDPGLGLRLIYFSYDVKMKEKGDIPEGYSVSREKKERFSLILESASTNQTSMYLCASTMAGYSNQPQHFGDGTRLSIL.

This clonotype occurred many times. This sequence joins TRBV28 and TRBJ2-7; 7 bases fit TRBD2. Trimming took 5 bases from V and 7 from J; bases not matched to a gene: 17. CDR3 length equals 16 residues. Per germline, CDR1 MDHEN and CDR2 SYDVKM. DNA of the CDR3: TGTGCCAGCAGTACACCCCTAGCGGTCGCGCTGGGGGAGCAGTACTTC. Amino acids: CASSTPLAVALGEQYF.

This clonotype was counted at least ten times. The genes are TRBV10-2 and TRBJ2-7, with 12 bases fitting TRBD2. Trimming cost V 3 bases and J 4 bases; bases outside gene matches: 19. The CDR3 has 20 amino acids. Per germline, CDR1 WSHSY and CDR2 SAAADI. CDR3 amino acids: CASSDPSFVRLAGVPYEQYF. CDR3 bases: TGCGCCAGCAGTGACCCCTCGTTCGTAAGACTAGCGGGAGTCCCTTACGAGCAGTACTTC.

Worth noting for this clonotype: A much larger clone is a single base away; this may be a read error. This chain links TRBV7-2 with TRBJ1-6; no definite D call. The CDR3 contains 12 residues. Trimming shortened V by 6 bases and J by 15 bases, and 15 bases separated the two germline ends. Germline CDR1 is SGHTA and CDR2 is FQGNSA. The CDR3 DNA is TGTGCCAGCAGTCCCATCACCGAATTCCTCCACTTT. Its protein product is CASSPITEFLHF. The full variable domain, completed using reference TRBV7-2 and TRBJ1-6, is GAGVSQSPSNKVTEKGKDVELRCDPISGHTALYWYRQSLGQGLEFLIYFQGNSAPDKSGLPSDRFSAERTGGSVSTLTIQRTQQEDSAVYLCASSPITEFLHFGNGTRLTVT.

This clonotype has at least ten counts. V is TRBV5-4 and J is TRBJ1-3; TRBD1 agrees at 7 bases. Germline CDR1 is SGHNT and CDR2 is YYREEE (reference sequence). CDR3 length: 16 residues. V lost 2 bases, J lost 0 bases, and 5 bases stayed unmatched. CDR3 loop: CASSFGQASSGNTIYF. In DNA form, the CDR3 reads TGTGCCAGCAGCTTCGGACAGGCCAGCTCTGGAAACACCATATATTTT.

This clonotype has ten or more counts. The chain combines TRBV12-3 or TRBV12-4 with TRBJ1-2; tentative D call: TRBD1 (5 bases). This CDR3 spans 14 amino acids. V was pared by 3 bases and J by 7 bases, with 15 bases between. This CDR3 is CASSLGQGGGGYTF. The CDR3 DNA follows: TGTGCCAGCAGTTTGGGGCAGGGTGGCGGTGGCTACACCTTC.

This clonotype came up many times. The chain combines TRBV12-3 or TRBV12-4 with TRBJ2-7; D is perhaps TRBD2 (6 bases). This CDR3 has 14 residues. V lost 6 bases to trimming and J lost 2 bases, with 14 bases between them. Written as DNA, the CDR3 is TGTGCCAGCAGCCCGGGACTGGAGGCCTACGAGCAGTACTTC. Its translation: CASSPGLEAYEQYF.